This TCR beta chain derives from a study of blood T cell repertoires in COVID-19. The method was immunoSEQ multiplex PCR; TCRdb's version includes in-frame clones alone and lacks a portion of them. The sample holds around 220,000 clones, 80% to 90% seen once. Germline values: CDR1 SGHVS, CDR2 FQNEAQ. The CDR3 length is 15 residues. V lost 4 bases to trimming and J lost 6 bases; unmatched junction nucleotides: 12. This clone showed up just a few times. Participants, about 18 to 90 years old, spanned under 25 US areas. The rearrangement joins TRBV7-8 to TRBJ2-7; 7 nucleotides match TRBD1. The sample taken for sequencing was PBMCs or T cells enriched from blood (not recorded which). The TCR originated in a woman aged 45-59 years with acute COVID-19. CDR3 protein: CASSSTGVLGGEQYF. DNA of the CDR3: TGTGCCAGCAGCTCTACAGGGGTTTTGGGTGGCGAGCAGTACTTC.